This TCR beta chain comes out of a study of cytomegalovirus exposure and HLA in healthy donors (dated by TCRdb to the late 2010s). Study-level background: An earlier analysis of approximately 640 of the donors reported more than 250 Gb of sequence data and some 100 million unique TCR beta sequences from about 179 million T cells. Roughly 310 gigabases of sequencing data and approximately 80 million unique TCR sequences were included in an early release covering around 600 HLA-typed donors. Among the 398 genotyped donors, approximately 82% belonged to the genetic ancestry cluster associated with self-reported Caucasian donors. The study aimed to test whether cataloging public T cell receptors could reveal signatures of past pathogen exposure. The study used immunosequencing to profile the T cell repertoires of 666 subjects and linked those repertoires to cytomegalovirus serostatus. In addition to the first cohort of 650 to 750 subjects, a separate validation cohort of 100 to 150 different subjects was used. To predict cytomegalovirus infection status, the study brought together high-throughput TCR immunosequencing, statistical association of individual TCRs with disease status, and machine learning. To study patterns of TCR occurrence, a later analysis re-analyzed previously published TCR beta repertoires from several hundred donors and added high-resolution HLA genotyping. Rather than using new phenotypic data, the later analysis identified candidate immune exposures from TCR beta sequences and from how often those sequences occurred across donors. An earlier analysis of 587 of the donors used high-throughput TCR beta sequencing to judge whether each TCR beta V gene segment behaved as functional or pseudogenic. Alongside the repertoire data, information on donor age, sex, ethnicity and CMV serostatus was compiled. A later genetic analysis took genome-wide SNP genotypes for about 55% of the roughly 700 donors and used that subset as a discovery cohort. Every repertoire in the discovery cohort had been generated on one and the same sequencing platform. Class I and class II HLA loci were covered by the typing at four-digit resolution. Typing coverage varied by locus: roughly 620-640 donors for A, B, C, DRB1 and DQB1; roughly 560 for DQA1; approximately 610 for DPA1; approximately 490 for DPB1. Because of strong linkage in the cohort, 4 to 6 DR-DQ haplotypes were treated as single units for association and clustering. On average, 235,054 unique TCR beta nucleotide sequences were sequenced per donor among a few hundred genotyped donors of the cohort, with 15% to 20% of those sequences being non-productive.

The cohort consisted of 600 or so healthy bone marrow donors. Cohort members were all nominally healthy when sampled, although unrecorded immune exposures were likely present. The donor tested CMV seropositive and was one of the 289 seropositive cohort members. Every donor gave a peripheral blood sample, and the peripheral blood mononuclear cells from that sample were used for TCR beta sequencing. The Qiagen DNeasy Blood Extraction Kit was used to extract genomic DNA from the blood cell samples. Notes on this clone: Its antigen specificity is not known. The input lacks base qualities; no much larger clone sits a single base away.

Points the paper makes about the study in general: In a later genetic analysis, fewer N-insertions in productive TCRs were reported among donors in an Asian-associated ancestry cluster than the approximately 670-donor mean. The sequencing pipeline was judged likely to have produced a cluster of highly shared sequence variants as a technical artifact. In the study, 150 to 200 TCR beta chains were listed as associated with cytomegalovirus. Because HLA typing was missing for some donors at each locus, association tests included only the typed subset. An association between a missense DCLRE1C variant and V-gene and J-gene trimming of TCR beta chains was found in a later genetic analysis and replicated in an independent cohort. In a later analysis, HLA-associated TCR beta chains showed more clonal expansion and lower generation probabilities than non-associated chains that were equally common. Most TCR sequences were seen in very few donors, while some public TCRs were found in many individuals. Only TCR beta chains were sequenced in this cohort, and the absence of alpha or paired-chain data limited detectable features. Presence/absence analyses assumed roughly uniform sequencing depth across donors, an assumption that may not hold. Around 16 rarely observed V segments, including chromosome 9 orphons, were excluded from the earlier analysis of approximately 600 of the donors because counts were too low. Specific HLA alleles were associated with more than 15,000 TCR beta sequences at a false discovery rate of 0.05 in a later analysis. Most CMV-associated TCR beta chains appeared to be HLA-restricted in a later analysis, and the HLA associations seemed to be driven largely by CMV exposure. An earlier analysis of 587 of the donors showed that most TCR beta V segments appeared in productive rearrangements either about 87% or about 30% of the time, which broadly matched IMGT annotations. The authors suggested that the approach could potentially be generalized to other disease states and immunological phenotypes. In a later analysis, TCR association rates were found to vary across HLA loci, with the most associated TCRs seen for DRB1 alleles and the fewest for HLA-C alleles. For the cohort, immune exposure information was limited to CMV serostatus. Strong co-occurrence of HLA alleles, especially DR and DQ, made assigning TCR associations to individual alleles difficult. A few of the identified cytomegalovirus-associated TCR beta chains were confirmed in vitro to be specific for cytomegalovirus antigens. Correlated functional status among segregating V segments might be attributable to linkage disequilibrium, but an unknown experimental factor could not be ruled out. In both the original and validation cohorts, the classifier was reported to diagnose cytomegalovirus status with high specificity and sensitivity. A further reported finding was that TCR beta sequences accurately predicted the HLA-A and HLA-B alleles for most subjects in the first cohort. A later analysis reported that several top co-occurrence clusters appeared linked to parvovirus B19, influenza, CMV and Epstein-Barr virus. The 87-base-pair reads could not distinguish some IMGT-functional V segments, including TRBV6-2 and TRBV6-3, so those segments were excluded.

Preparation of the library involved the immunoSEQ multiplex PCR assay. The multiplex PCR relied on a mix of 60 forward primers for TCR Vbeta segments and 13 reverse primers for TCR Jbeta segments. Amplification of the CDR3 region of rearranged TCR beta genes was performed with a multiplex PCR assay on genomic DNA. The Illumina HiSeq System was used to sequence the amplified TCR beta libraries as 87-base-pair reads. The original pipeline was this. A later analysis counted some 80 million unique TCR beta chains across the 670 or so repertoires, and around 9.9 million of these chains were shared by at least two donors. Raw reads were error-corrected and collapsed into unique sequences by a nearest-neighbor algorithm in which closely related sequences were merged to remove PCR and sequencing errors. CDR3 sequences were aligned to IMGT reference sequences to assign V, D and J gene segments. For a sequence to be retained, a match of at least six nucleotides was required to both a V gene segment and a J gene segment. Rearrangements were classified as productive when the CDR3 lacked stop codons and remained in frame with V and J, and all other rearrangements were classified as non-productive. Following IMGT convention, CDR3 was defined as the stretch from the second conserved V-encoded cysteine up to the conserved J-encoded phenylalanine. In an earlier analysis of around 600 of the donors, sequences lacking an unambiguous match to a single V gene segment were excluded. In an earlier analysis of 587 of the donors, V segments were called functional above 56.7% productive rearrangements and were called segregating when the between-donor standard deviation exceeded 5%. To diagnose cytomegalovirus status from the catalog of TCR beta chain sequences, a statistical classification framework was built. In a later analysis, V and J genes were assigned by comparing TCR nucleotide sequences against IMGT/GENE-DB human TR gene sequences. Using the TCRdist pipeline, a later analysis assigned CDR3 sequences along with most-parsimonious VDJ recombination scenarios. A later analysis defined each TCR beta chain by its CDR3 amino acid sequence plus V-gene family, and excluded reads lacking a unique V-gene family. To address suspected cross-contamination and a sequencing artifact, a later analysis removed 592 highly shared, low-generation-probability nucleotide sequences. In a later analysis, a clonal expansion index for each public chain was calculated from normalized within-repertoire ranks of inferred template counts. In a later analysis, generation probabilities were computed using a VDJ recombination model fitted to out-of-frame rearrangements, and the results were checked against IGoR. A later analysis scored TCR-TCR, TCR-HLA and TCR-CMV co-occurrence with hypergeometric tests, applying a repertoire-size bias correction to TCR pairs. A later analysis estimated false discovery rates by permuting HLA or CMV assignments 20 times. In a later analysis, co-occurring TCRs were grouped using DBSCAN, with TCRdist sequence similarity added in when clustering inside HLA-allele-positive subsets. Co-occurrence clustering excluded repertoires with fewer than 30,000 or more than 120,000 public chains, plus five with anomalous nucleotide sharing. This is the immuneACCESS table as TCRdb keeps it, with only in-frame sequences that have V and J called. A part of the clones is gone; compared with another copy, unresolved V genes explain less than half, and the rest is unexplained. Clone size and V and J calls were adopted from that table, with D and trimming inferred from the DNA. The sample has about 64,000 clones on record, approximately 80% of them singletons. The top ten clones comprise about 8% of the sample.

Taken from cysteine to phenylalanine, the CDR3 has 16 residues. CDR3 DNA only is kept here, 48 bases in frame from base 1. The CDR1 and CDR2 encoded by the germline V gene are LGHNA and YNFKEQ. V loses 0 bases of germline sequence and J loses 14 bases, and the interval between the two ends is 20 bases. Material: PBMCs. The chain joins TRBV4-2 to TRBJ1-6; the best D guess is TRBD1, with 5 bases matching. The TCR was taken from a man between 18 and 29 years old in good health and CMV-seropositive. The encoded CDR3 is CASSQEGSGTPETLHF. The DNA sequence reads TGTGCCAGCAGCCAAGAAGGTAGCGGGACCCCAGAAACCCTCCACTTT.